This passage covers 5 T cell receptor beta chains from one sample sequenced in a study of blood T cell repertoires in COVID-19. Measured with immunoSEQ multiplex PCR; TCRdb has only the in-frame clones, and not every one. Found here are a few hundred thousand clones, more than 80% of them singletons; the top ten hold less than 3%. The sample comprised peripheral blood. Source of these receptors: a woman aged 25-40 years with active or convalescent COVID-19.

The gene calls are TRBV29-1 and TRBJ2-5, with 10 bases aligning to TRBD2. CDR3 length: 14 residues. The germline V gene has CDR1 SQVTM and CDR2 ANQGSEA. With 4 bases clipped from V and 5 bases from J, the junction kept 7 bases outside the gene matches. The CDR3 here is CSVAPGLASETQYF. The DNA of the CDR3 is TGCAGCGTTGCGCCGGGACTAGCGTCGGAGACCCAGTACTTC.

The chain carries TRBV6-6 and TRBJ1-2; D unclear. Trimming cost V 9 bases and J 2 bases, with 13 bases left between them. This CDR3 region has 13 residues. CDR1 MNHNY and CDR2 SVGAGI come from the germline V gene (reference sequence). The CDR3 DNA reads TGTGCCAGTGGCGGGCTAGGAAACTATGGCTACACCTTC. Protein sequence: CASGGLGNYGYTF.

The rearrangement joins TRBV11-1 to TRBJ2-1; 7 positions agree with TRBD2. Germline assignment: CDR1 SGHAT and CDR2 FQDESV (reference sequence). The CDR3 has 15 amino acids. V lost 6 bases, J lost 3 bases, and 8 bases stayed unmatched. In nucleotides, the CDR3 is TGTGCCAGCAGGTACGGCCTAGCGGACTACAATGAGCAGTTCTTC. Translation gives CASRYGLADYNEQFF.

The V and J genes are TRBV27 and TRBJ1-2, with TRBD1 as a possible D gene (5 bases). Deletions cut 5 bases from V and 0 bases from J, with 7 bases between. Germline V gene sequence: CDR1 MNHEY, CDR2 SMNVEV (reference sequence). This CDR3 has 13 residues. CDR3 in amino acids: CASSPQANYGYTF. The CDR3 region has the DNA TGTGCCAGCAGTCCACAGGCTAACTATGGCTACACCTTC.

The chain employs TRBV25-1 and TRBJ1-5; D is unresolved. Germline assignment: CDR1 MGHDK and CDR2 SYGVNS. Trimming stripped 6 bases from V and 1 base from J, with 10 bases between. This CDR3 is built from 14 residues. The CDR3 loop is CASSQWSSNQPQHF. The CDR3 DNA reads as TGTGCCAGCAGCCAGTGGTCGAGCAATCAGCCCCAGCATTTT.